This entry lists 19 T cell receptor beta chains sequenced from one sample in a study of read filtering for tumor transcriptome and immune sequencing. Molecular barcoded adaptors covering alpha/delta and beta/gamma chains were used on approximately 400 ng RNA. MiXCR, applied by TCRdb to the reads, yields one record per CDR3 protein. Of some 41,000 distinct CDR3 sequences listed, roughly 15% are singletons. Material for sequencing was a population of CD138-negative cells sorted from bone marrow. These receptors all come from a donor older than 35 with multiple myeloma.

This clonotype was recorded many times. The CDR3 nucleotides read TGCAGTGCTAGGGACAGGATCAATCAGCCCCAGCATTTT. As protein: CSARDRINQPQHF. The rearrangement joins TRBV20-1 to TRBJ1-5, with 7 bases that match TRBD1. Germline V CDR1 and CDR2: DFQATT, SNEGSKA (reference sequence). With 3 bases clipped from V and 3 bases from J, the junction kept 2 bases outside the gene matches. The CDR3 has 13 amino acids.

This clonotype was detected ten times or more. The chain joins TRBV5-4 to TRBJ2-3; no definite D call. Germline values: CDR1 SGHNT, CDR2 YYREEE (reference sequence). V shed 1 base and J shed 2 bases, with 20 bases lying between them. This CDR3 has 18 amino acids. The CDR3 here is CASSLYLRTVRSTDTQYF. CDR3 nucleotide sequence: TGTGCCAGCAGCTTGTATCTCAGGACGGTCAGATCCACAGATACGCAGTATTTT.

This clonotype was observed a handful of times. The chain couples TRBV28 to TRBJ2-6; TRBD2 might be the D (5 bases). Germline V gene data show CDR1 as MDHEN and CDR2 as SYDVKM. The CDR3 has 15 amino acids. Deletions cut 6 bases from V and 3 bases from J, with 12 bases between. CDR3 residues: CASREVPNGANVLTF. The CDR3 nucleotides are TGTGCCAGCAGGGAGGTCCCCAATGGGGCCAACGTCCTGACTTTC.

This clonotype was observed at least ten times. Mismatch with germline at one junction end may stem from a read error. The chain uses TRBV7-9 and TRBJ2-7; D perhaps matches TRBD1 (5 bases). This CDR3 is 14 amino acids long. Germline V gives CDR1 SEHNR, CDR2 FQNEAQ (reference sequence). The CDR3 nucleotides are TGTACCAGCAGCCGGGTCCTACAGGACTACGAGCAGTACTTC. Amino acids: CTSSRVLQDYEQYF. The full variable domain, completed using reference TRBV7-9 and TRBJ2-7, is DTGVSQNPRHKITKRGQNVTFRCDPISEHNRLYWYRQTLGQGPEFLTYFQNEAQLEKSRLLSDRFSAERPKGSFSTLEIQRTEQGDSAMYLCTSSRVLQDYEQYFGPGTRLTVT.

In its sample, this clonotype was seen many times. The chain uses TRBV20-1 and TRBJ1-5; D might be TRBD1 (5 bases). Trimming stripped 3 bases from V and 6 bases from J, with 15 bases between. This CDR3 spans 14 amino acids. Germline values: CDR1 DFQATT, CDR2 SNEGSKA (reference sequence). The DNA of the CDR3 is TGCAGTGCTAGGCCCCAGGGAGGGATTCAGCCCCAGCATTTT. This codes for CSARPQGGIQPQHF.

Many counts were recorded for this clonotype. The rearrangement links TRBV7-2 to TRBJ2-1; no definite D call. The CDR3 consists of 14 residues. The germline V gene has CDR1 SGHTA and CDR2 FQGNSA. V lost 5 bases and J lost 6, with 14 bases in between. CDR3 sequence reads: CASSRPPRVNEQFF. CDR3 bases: TGTGCCAGCAGCCGCCCGCCTAGAGTCAATGAGCAGTTCTTC. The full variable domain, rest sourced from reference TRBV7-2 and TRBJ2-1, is GAGVSQSPSNKVTEKGKDVELRCDPISGHTALYWYRQSLGQGLEFLIYFQGNSAPDKSGLPSDRFSAERTGGSVSTLTIQRTQQEDSAVYLCASSRPPRVNEQFFGPGTRLTVL.

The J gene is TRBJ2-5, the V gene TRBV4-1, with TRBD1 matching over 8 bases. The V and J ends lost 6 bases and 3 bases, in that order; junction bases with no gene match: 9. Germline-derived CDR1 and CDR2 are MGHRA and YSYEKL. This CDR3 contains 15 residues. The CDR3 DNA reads TGCGCCAGCAGAAAATTGGGACAGGTGAAAGAGACCCAGTACTTC. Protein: CASRKLGQVKETQYF.

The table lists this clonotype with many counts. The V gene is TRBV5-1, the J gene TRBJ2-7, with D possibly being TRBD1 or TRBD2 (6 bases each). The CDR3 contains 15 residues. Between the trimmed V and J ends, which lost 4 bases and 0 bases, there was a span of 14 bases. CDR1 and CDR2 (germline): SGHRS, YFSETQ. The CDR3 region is CASSVEGGFSYEQYF. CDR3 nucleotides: TGCGCCAGCAGCGTGGAGGGGGGATTCTCCTACGAGCAGTACTTC.

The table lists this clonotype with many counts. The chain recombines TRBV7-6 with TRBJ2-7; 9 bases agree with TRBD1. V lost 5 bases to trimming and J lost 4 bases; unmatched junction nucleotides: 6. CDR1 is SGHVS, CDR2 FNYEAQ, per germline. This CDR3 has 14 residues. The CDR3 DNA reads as TGTGCCAGCAGCCCGCCGGGACAGGGTTACGAGCAGTACTTC. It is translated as CASSPPGQGYEQYF.

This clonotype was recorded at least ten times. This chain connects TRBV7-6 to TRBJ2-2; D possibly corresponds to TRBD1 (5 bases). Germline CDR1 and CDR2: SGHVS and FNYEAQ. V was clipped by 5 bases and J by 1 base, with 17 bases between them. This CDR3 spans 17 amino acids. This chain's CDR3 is CASSLEGVSRNTGELFF. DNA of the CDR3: TGTGCCAGCAGCCTCGAAGGGGTATCTCGGAACACCGGGGAGCTGTTTTTT.

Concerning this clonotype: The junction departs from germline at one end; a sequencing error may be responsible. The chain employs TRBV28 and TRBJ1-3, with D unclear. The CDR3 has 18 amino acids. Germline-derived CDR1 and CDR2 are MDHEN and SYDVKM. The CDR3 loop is CARTERAPREGTGNTIYF. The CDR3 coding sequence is TGTGCCCGCACCGAGAGGGCCCCGAGGGAAGGAACTGGAAACACCATATACTTT.

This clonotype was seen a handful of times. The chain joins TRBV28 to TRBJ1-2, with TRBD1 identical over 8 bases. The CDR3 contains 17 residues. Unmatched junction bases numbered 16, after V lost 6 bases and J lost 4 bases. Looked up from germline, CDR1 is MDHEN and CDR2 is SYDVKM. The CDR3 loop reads CASRLPAGQDFPYGYTF. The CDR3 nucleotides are TGTGCCAGCAGACTGCCGGCGGGACAGGATTTTCCCTATGGCTACACCTTC.

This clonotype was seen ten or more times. CDR3: CASSTIPGTGEFF. The CDR3, as DNA: TGTGCCAGCAGCACAATCCCCGGGACAGGGGAGTTCTTC. The genes are TRBV7-3 and TRBJ2-1, with 10 bases lining up with TRBD1. The length of the CDR3 is 13 residues. Germline CDR1 is SGHTA and CDR2 is FQGTGA. V was clipped by 5 bases and J by 14 bases; unmatched bases: 9.

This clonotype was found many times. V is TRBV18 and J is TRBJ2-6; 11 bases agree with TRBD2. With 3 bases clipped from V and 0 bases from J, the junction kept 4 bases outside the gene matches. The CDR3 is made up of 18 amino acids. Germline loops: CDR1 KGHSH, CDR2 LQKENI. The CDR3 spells CASSPRLAGSSGANVLTF. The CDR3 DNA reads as TGTGCCAGCTCACCCAGACTAGCGGGGTCCTCTGGGGCCAACGTCCTGACTTTC. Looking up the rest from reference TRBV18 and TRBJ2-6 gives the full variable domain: NAGVMQNPRHLVRRRGQEARLRCSPMKGHSHVYWYRQLPEEGLKFMVYLQKENIIDESGMPKERFSAEFPKEGPSILRIQQVVRGDSAAYFCASSPRLAGSSGANVLTFGAGSRLTVL.

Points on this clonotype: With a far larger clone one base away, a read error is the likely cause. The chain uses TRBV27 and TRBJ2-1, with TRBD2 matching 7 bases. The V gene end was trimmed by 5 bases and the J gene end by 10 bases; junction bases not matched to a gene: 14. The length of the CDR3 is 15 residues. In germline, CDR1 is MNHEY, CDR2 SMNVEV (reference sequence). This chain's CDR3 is CASSPIAGLPYEQFF. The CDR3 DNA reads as TGTGCCAGCAGTCCGATAGCGGGCCTCCCCTACGAGCAGTTCTTC.

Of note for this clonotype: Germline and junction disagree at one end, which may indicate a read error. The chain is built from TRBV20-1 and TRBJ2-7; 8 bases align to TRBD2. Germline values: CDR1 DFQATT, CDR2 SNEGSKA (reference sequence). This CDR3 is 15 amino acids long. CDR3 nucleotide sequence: TGCAGTGCAGGAGTGGGGGCGGGAGGATCCTGCGAGCAGTACTTC. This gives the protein CSAGVGAGGSCEQYF.

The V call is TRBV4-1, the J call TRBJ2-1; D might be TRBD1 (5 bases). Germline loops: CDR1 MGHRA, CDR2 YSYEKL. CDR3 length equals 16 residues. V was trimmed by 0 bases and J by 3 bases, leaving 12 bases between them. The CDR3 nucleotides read TGCGCCAGCAGCCAAGAAGACAGTAGCTTCTACAATGAGCAGTTCTTC. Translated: CASSQEDSSFYNEQFF.

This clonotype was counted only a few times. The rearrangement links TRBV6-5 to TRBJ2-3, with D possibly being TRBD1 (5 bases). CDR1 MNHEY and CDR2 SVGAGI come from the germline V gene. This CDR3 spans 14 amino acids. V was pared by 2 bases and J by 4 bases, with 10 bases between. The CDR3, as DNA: TGTGCCAGCAGTTACAGGGGTGGCCCAGATACGCAGTATTTT. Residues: CASSYRGGPDTQYF.

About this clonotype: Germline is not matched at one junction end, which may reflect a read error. The CDR3 nucleotides read TGTGCCAGCAGTGGGAGGCCCAGCTCTGGGGCCAGCGTCCTGACTTTC. Its protein product is CASSGRPSSGASVLTF. The chain has TRBV6-1 and TRBJ2-6; D may match TRBD1 or TRBD2 (5 bases each). The CDR3 is made up of 16 amino acids. Germline CDR1 reads MNHNS; CDR2 reads SASEGT.